The 15 T cell receptor beta chains below come from one sample, sequenced in a study of T cell changes during pregnancy in multiple sclerosis. Some clones are missing from TCRdb's copy, which holds only in-frame ones; the method was immunoSEQ multiplex PCR. This sample carries 90,000 to 95,000 clones, 90% to 95% of them seen once, and the ten largest clones take less than 2.5%. The specimen comprised peripheral blood, sampled in the third trimester of pregnancy. These receptors all stem from a female donor with multiple sclerosis, enrolled in a pregnancy study.

This sequence joins TRBV6-1 and TRBJ1-2; 9 nucleotides agree with TRBD1. This CDR3 region has 15 residues. Germline V lookup: CDR1 MNHNS, CDR2 SASEGT. J was trimmed by 8 bases and V by 3 bases; bases with no gene match: 10. The CDR3 DNA sequence: TGTGCCAGCAGTGACCTGGGACAGGGAAACCGGGGCTACACCTTC. Protein: CASSDLGQGNRGYTF.

V gene TRBV10-3 combines with J gene TRBJ2-7; the D is unclear. V lost 6 bases and J 2 bases, leaving 8 bases between the germline ends. Germline CDR1 reads ENHRY; CDR2 reads SYGVKD. The CDR3 loop spans 12 amino acids. The CDR3 is CAIREHPYEQYF. Written as DNA, the CDR3 is TGTGCCATCAGGGAGCATCCCTACGAGCAGTACTTC.

The rearrangement uses TRBV6-1 and TRBJ2-7; TRBD2 aligns across 7 bases. CDR1 and CDR2 from the germline V gene are MNHNS and SASEGT. With V trimmed by 7 bases and J by 2 bases, 8 bases remained unmatched. The CDR3 consists of 14 residues. The CDR3 spells CASIMREPPYEQYF. The CDR3 nucleotides are TGTGCCAGCATTATGCGGGAGCCCCCCTACGAGCAGTACTTC.

As regards this clone: Germline is not matched at one junction end, which may reflect a read error. The chain has TRBV4-1 and TRBJ1-4; D gene unclear. The CDR3 has 16 residues. In germline, CDR1 is MGHRA, CDR2 YSYEKL. The CDR3 protein is CASSQGSRPPNGKLFF. In nucleotides, the CDR3 is TGCGCCAGCAGCCAAGGTTCGAGGCCTCCGAATGGAAAACTGTTTTTT.

This rearrangement joins TRBV10-3 to TRBJ2-4; no definite D call. Deletions cut 8 bases from V and 7 bases from J, with 9 bases between. The CDR3 runs 11 residues. The germline V gene encodes CDR1 ENHRY and CDR2 SYGVKD. The CDR3 here is CAISDGNIQYF. The CDR3 nucleotides read TGTGCCATCTCCGACGGGAACATTCAGTACTTC.

The chain employs TRBV28 and TRBJ2-7; D might be TRBD2 (7 bases). This CDR3 has 13 amino acids. Deletions cut 7 bases from V and 7 bases from J, with 17 bases between. Germline CDR1 and CDR2: MDHEN and SYDVKM. The CDR3 reads CASTGGRGIEQYF. CDR3 nucleotide sequence: TGTGCCAGCACGGGGGGTAGGGGGATTGAGCAGTACTTC.

The V gene is TRBV4-2, the J gene TRBJ2-1; 15 bases fit TRBD2. CDR3 length equals 18 residues. V was clipped by 4 bases and J by 0 bases; unmatched bases: 4. The germline gives CDR1 LGHNA, CDR2 YNFKEQ. The CDR3 DNA reads as TGTGCCAGCAGCCTGGGGACTAGCGGGGGGAGCTCCTACAATGAGCAGTTCTTC. Its protein is CASSLGTSGGSSYNEQFF.

The chain employs TRBV18 and TRBJ2-5; 8 bases are a match to TRBD1. This CDR3 contains 14 residues. Germline assignment: CDR1 KGHSH and CDR2 LQKENI. V shed 1 base and J 3 bases; nucleotides not matched to a gene: 1. The chain's CDR3 is CASSPLDREETQYF. The CDR3, as DNA: TGTGCCAGCTCACCACTGGACAGGGAAGAGACCCAGTACTTC.

The genes are TRBV2 and TRBJ2-5, with TRBD1 matching over 8 bases. V trimming: 6 bases; J trimming: 5 bases; junction bases outside the gene matches: 11. Germline V gene sequence: CDR1 SNHLY, CDR2 FYNNEI. The length of the CDR3 is 15 residues. Written as DNA, the CDR3 is TGTGCCAGCAGCACCGTGGGACAGGCGGGCGAGACCCAGTACTTC. It translates to CASSTVGQAGETQYF.

The chain carries TRBV28 and TRBJ2-1; the D gene is possibly TRBD2 (5 bases). The CDR3 is 16 amino acids. V lost 6 bases to trimming and J lost 5 bases, with 20 bases between them. CDR1 is MDHEN, CDR2 SYDVKM, per germline. The CDR3 loop reads CASSRGPPYGNNEQFF. CDR3 DNA: TGTGCCAGCAGCCGTGGGCCCCCTTACGGGAACAATGAGCAGTTCTTC.

The gene calls are TRBV6-1 and TRBJ2-2, with a tentative D call TRBD1 (6 bases). The germline V and J ends were trimmed by 7 bases and 4 bases, with 7 bases remaining between them. Germline loops: CDR1 MNHNS, CDR2 SASEGT. This CDR3 is 12 amino acids long. The CDR3 DNA follows: TGTGCCAGCAACAGGGCCACCGGGGAGCTGTTTTTT. Its protein is CASNRATGELFF.

This clone was seen once. V and J are TRBV2 and TRBJ2-1, with 9 bases matching TRBD1. This CDR3 contains 13 residues. The ends lost 8 bases at V and 4 bases at J; junction bases unmatched: 3. Germline V gives CDR1 SNHLY, CDR2 FYNNEI. CDR3 bases: TGTGCCAGCGGGGACAGGGAATACAATGAGCAGTTCTTC. Amino acid sequence: CASGDREYNEQFF.

The rearrangement uses TRBV27 and TRBJ1-1; D is possibly TRBD1 (6 bases). Germline loops: CDR1 MNHEY, CDR2 SMNVEV (reference sequence). Deletions cut 6 bases from V and 4 bases from J, with 15 bases between. The CDR3 runs 14 residues. The CDR3 region has the DNA TGTGCCAGCAGCTTAATCAGGGGAGTCACTGAAGCTTTCTTT. It codes for CASSLIRGVTEAFF.

This rearrangement joins TRBV6-4 to TRBJ2-3; 8 bases align to TRBD2. Germline values: CDR1 MRHNA, CDR2 SNTAGT. With V trimmed by 2 bases and J by 7 bases, 8 bases remained unmatched. The CDR3 loop spans 15 amino acids. The CDR3 DNA follows: TGTGCCAGCAGTGACCGAGCGGGAGAGGGAAATACGCAGTATTTT. Translating it yields CASSDRAGEGNTQYF.

The chain couples TRBV19 to TRBJ2-7; 9 bases align to TRBD1. CDR3 size: 15 residues. CDR1 and CDR2 (germline): LNHDA, SQIVND (reference sequence). The V gene end was trimmed by 5 bases and the J gene end by 2 bases; junction bases not matched to a gene: 7. CDR3 residues: CASSPGQGTPYEQYF. CDR3 nucleotides: TGTGCCAGTAGTCCGGGACAGGGAACACCCTACGAGCAGTACTTC.